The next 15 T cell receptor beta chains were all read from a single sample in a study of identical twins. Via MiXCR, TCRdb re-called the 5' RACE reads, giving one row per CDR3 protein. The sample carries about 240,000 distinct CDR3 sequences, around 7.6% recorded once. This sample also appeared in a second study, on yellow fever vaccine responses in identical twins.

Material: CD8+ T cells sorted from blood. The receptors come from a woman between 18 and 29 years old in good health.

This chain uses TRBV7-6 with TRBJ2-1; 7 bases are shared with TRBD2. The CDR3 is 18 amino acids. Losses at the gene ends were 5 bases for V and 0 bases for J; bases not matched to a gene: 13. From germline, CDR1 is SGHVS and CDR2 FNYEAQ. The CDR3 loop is CASSQSPSGGSSYNEQFF. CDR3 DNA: TGTGCCAGCAGCCAATCTCCTAGCGGAGGCAGCTCCTACAATGAGCAGTTCTTC.

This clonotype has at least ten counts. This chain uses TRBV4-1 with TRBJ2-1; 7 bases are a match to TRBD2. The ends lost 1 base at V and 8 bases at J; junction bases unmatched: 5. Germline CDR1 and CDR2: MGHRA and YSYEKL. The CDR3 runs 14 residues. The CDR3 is CASSQGDYGYEQFF. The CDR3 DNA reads TGCGCCAGCAGCCAAGGGGACTACGGGTATGAGCAGTTCTTC.

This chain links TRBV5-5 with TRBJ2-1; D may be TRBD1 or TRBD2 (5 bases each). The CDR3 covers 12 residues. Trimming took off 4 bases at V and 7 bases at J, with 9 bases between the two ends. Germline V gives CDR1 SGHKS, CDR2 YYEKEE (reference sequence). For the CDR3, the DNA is TGTGCCAGCAGCCGGGACGGTAATGAGCAGTTCTTC. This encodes CASSRDGNEQFF.

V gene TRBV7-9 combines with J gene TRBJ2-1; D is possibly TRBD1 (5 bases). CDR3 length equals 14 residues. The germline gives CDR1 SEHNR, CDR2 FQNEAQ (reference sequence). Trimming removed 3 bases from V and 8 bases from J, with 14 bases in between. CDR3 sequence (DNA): TGTGCCAGCAGCTTTCCTCCTCAGGGTGATGAGCAGTTCTTC. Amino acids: CASSFPPQGDEQFF.

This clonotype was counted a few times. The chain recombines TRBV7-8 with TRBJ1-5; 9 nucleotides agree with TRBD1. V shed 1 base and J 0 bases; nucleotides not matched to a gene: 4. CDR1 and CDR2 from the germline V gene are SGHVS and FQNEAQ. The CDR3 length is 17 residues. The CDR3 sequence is CASSLGRDRDSNQPQHF. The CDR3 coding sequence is TGTGCCAGCAGCTTAGGCCGGGACAGGGATAGCAATCAGCCCCAGCATTTT.

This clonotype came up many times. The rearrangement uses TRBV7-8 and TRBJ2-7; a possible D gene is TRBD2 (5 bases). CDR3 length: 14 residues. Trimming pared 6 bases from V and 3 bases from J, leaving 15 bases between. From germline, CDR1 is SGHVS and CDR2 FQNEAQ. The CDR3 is CASSFSVGDYEQYF. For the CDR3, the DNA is TGTGCCAGCAGTTTCTCCGTGGGAGACTACGAGCAGTACTTC.

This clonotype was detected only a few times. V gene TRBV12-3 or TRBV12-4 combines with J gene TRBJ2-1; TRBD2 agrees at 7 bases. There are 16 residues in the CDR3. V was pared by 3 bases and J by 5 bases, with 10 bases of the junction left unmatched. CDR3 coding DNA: TGTGCCAGCAGTTTGGGGAGGGGTAGTTTCCACAATGAGCAGTTCTTC. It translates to CASSLGRGSFHNEQFF.

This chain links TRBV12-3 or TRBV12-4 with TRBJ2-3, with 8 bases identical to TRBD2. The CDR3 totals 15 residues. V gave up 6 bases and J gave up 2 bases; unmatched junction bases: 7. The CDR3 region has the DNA TGTGCCAGCAGCCCCGGCGGGGGGACCACAGATACGCAGTATTTT. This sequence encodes CASSPGGGTTDTQYF.

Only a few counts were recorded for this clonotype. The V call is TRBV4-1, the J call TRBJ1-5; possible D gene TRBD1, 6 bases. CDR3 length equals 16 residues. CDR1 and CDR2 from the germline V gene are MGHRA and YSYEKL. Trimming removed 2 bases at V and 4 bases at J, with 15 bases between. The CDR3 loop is CASSQSDKTGNQPQHF. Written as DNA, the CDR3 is TGCGCCAGCAGCCAAAGCGACAAGACAGGTAATCAGCCCCAGCATTTT.

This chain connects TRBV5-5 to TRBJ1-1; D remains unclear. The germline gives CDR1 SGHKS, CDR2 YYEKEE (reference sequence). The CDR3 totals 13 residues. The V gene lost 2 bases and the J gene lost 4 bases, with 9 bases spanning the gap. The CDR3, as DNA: TGTGCCAGCAGCTTCGATGTGAGCACTGAAGCTTTCTTT. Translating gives CASSFDVSTEAFF.

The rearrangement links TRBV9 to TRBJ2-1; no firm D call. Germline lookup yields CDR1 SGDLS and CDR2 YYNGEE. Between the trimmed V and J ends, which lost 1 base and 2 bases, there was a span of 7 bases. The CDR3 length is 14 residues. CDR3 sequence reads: CASSVSTTYNEQFF. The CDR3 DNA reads TGTGCCAGCAGCGTATCTACAACCTACAATGAGCAGTTCTTC.

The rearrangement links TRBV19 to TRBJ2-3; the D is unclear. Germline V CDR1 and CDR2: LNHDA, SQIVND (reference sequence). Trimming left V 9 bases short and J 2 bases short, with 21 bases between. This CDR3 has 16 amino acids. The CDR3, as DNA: TGTGCCAGCCTCGATCCCCGGGCCGTCCACACAGATACGCAGTATTTT. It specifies CASLDPRAVHTDTQYF.

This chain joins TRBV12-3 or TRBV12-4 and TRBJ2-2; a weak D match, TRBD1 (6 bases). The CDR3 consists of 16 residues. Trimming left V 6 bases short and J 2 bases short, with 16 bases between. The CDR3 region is CASRSLGQQNTGELFF. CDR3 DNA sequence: TGTGCCAGCAGATCTCTCGGACAGCAAAACACCGGGGAGCTGTTTTTT.

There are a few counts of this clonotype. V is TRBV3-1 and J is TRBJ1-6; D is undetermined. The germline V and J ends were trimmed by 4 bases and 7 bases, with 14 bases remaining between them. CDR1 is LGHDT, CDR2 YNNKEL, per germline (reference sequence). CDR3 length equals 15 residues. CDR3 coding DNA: TGTGCCAGCAGCCTCGATCAAGGGTCCAATTCACCCCTCCACTTT. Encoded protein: CASSLDQGSNSPLHF.

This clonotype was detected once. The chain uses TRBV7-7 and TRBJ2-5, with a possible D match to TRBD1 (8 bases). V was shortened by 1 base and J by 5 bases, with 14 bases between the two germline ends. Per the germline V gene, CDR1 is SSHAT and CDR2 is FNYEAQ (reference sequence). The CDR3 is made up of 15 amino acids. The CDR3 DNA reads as TGTGCCAGCAGCTTAGTTGACAGGGGAGGGGAGACCCAGTACTTC. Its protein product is CASSLVDRGGETQYF.